A selection of T cell receptor beta chains follows, all from one sample in a study of Ad26.COV2.S vaccination and SARS-CoV-2 variants. Libraries were prepared by immunoSEQ multiplex PCR; TCRdb keeps only in-frame clonotypes and omits some of them. The sample has roughly 410,000 clones, roughly 80% seen once. This material consisted of peripheral blood, taken in a trial of Ad26.COV2.S vaccine versus placebo. The receptors were gathered from a person between 18 and 59 years old who received the Ad26.COV2.S COVID-19 vaccine or a placebo. CDR3s include the opening cysteine and the closing phenylalanine or tryptophan. D genes are given only for firm matches. Clone size is shown for a subset of rows, as once, few, many or a class of expanded clone.

d_call | j_call | v_call | clone_size | cdr3_aa | cdr3_nt
TRBD1 | TRBJ1-1 | TRBV10-3 | . | CAISRGQDTEAFF | TGTGCCATCAGCAGGGGGCAGGACACTGAAGCTTTCTTT
TRBD2 | TRBJ2-7 | TRBV6-5 | . | CASSYLAGVGEQYF | TGTGCCAGCAGTTACCTTGCGGGAGTAGGCGAGCAGTACTTC
TRBD1 | TRBJ1-5 | TRBV2 | . | CASTGTGNQPQHF | TGTGCCAGCACCGGGACAGGCAATCAGCCCCAGCATTTT
. | TRBJ2-7 | TRBV11-2 | . | CASSSRTGYYEQYF | TGTGCCAGCAGCTCCCGGACGGGTTACTACGAGCAGTACTTC
. | TRBJ2-5 | TRBV6-5 | . | CASTLSQETQYF | TGTGCCAGCACCCTCTCCCAAGAGACCCAGTACTTC
. | TRBJ2-3 | TRBV5-1 | . | CASSLRGQGRNTDTQYF | TGCGCCAGCAGCTTGCGGGGCCAGGGCCGGAACACAGATACGCAGTATTTT
. | TRBJ1-2 | TRBV7-2 | . | CASSLVGVQGYTF | TGTGCCAGCAGCTTGGTGGGAGTCCAAGGCTACACCTTC
. | TRBJ2-7 | TRBV5-5 | . | CASSLYWSRAYEQYF | TGTGCCAGCAGCTTGTACTGGTCGAGGGCCTACGAGCAGTACTTC
TRBD1 | TRBJ1-4 | TRBV3-1/TRBV3-2 | . | CASSQTGTGTNEKLFF | TGTGCCAGCAGCCAAACCGGGACAGGGACTAATGAAAAACTGTTTTTT
. | TRBJ1-5 | TRBV10-3 | . | CAISDIRGAQHF | TGTGCCATCAGTGATATAAGGGGTGCCCAGCATTTT
TRBD2 | TRBJ2-5 | TRBV19 | . | CASRGRALETQYF | TGTGCCAGCCGCGGGAGGGCACTGGAGACCCAGTACTTC
. | TRBJ1-5 | TRBV28 | . | CASYRDSNQPQHF | TGTGCCAGCTACAGGGATAGCAATCAGCCCCAGCATTTT
. | TRBJ1-2 | TRBV5-1 | . | CASSLILGGNGYTF | TGCGCCAGCAGCTTGATTTTGGGGGGAAATGGCTACACCTTC
. | TRBJ1-1 | TRBV4-3 | . | CASSQDLWRLNTEAFF | TGCGCCAGCAGCCAAGACCTGTGGCGGTTAAACACTGAAGCTTTCTTT
TRBD2 | TRBJ2-3 | TRBV5-1 | . | CASSLSGTNTDTQYF | TGCGCCAGCAGCCTTAGCGGGACAAACACAGATACGCAGTATTTT
TRBD2 | TRBJ2-1 | TRBV14 | . | CASSQVGGRVNEQFF | TGTGCCAGCAGCCAAGTAGGCGGGAGAGTGAATGAGCAGTTCTTC
. | TRBJ1-1 | TRBV9 | . | CASSPSGTMNTEAFF | TGTGCCAGCAGCCCATCCGGGACCATGAACACTGAAGCTTTCTTT
. | TRBJ1-2 | TRBV25-1 | . | CASSEYSGAYGYTF | TGTGCCAGCAGTGAATATTCGGGGGCCTATGGCTACACCTTC
TRBD2 | TRBJ2-1 | TRBV4-2 | few | CASSQDGTSINEQFF | TGTGCCAGCAGCCAAGACGGGACTAGCATCAATGAGCAGTTCTTC
. | TRBJ2-1 | TRBV10-3 | . | CAPKRDRSYNEQFF | TGTGCCCCAAAGCGGGACAGGAGCTACAATGAGCAGTTCTTC
. | TRBJ1-2 | TRBV2 | once | CAVGAPNYGYTF | TGTGCCGTCGGGGCCCCTAACTATGGCTACACCTTC
. | TRBJ2-1 | TRBV7-3 | once | CASSLRPGTGNNEQFF | TGTGCCAGCAGTTTAAGACCCGGGACTGGAAACAATGAGCAGTTCTTC
. | TRBJ1-1 | TRBV6-6 | . | CASSYDQGPGTEAFF | TGTGCCAGCAGTTACGATCAGGGGCCTGGGACTGAAGCTTTCTTT
. | TRBJ1-5 | TRBV12-3/TRBV12-4 | . | CASSFADQPQHF | TGTGCCAGCAGTTTCGCCGATCAGCCCCAGCATTTT
TRBD1 | TRBJ1-2 | TRBV5-6 | once | CASSSRTGGYGYTF | TGTGCCAGCAGCAGCAGGACAGGGGGATATGGCTACACCTTC
TRBD1 | TRBJ2-1 | TRBV24-1 | once | CATSDLGAGGDEQFF | TGTGCCACCAGTGATTTAGGGGCAGGGGGCGATGAGCAGTTCTTC
TRBD2 | TRBJ2-7 | TRBV7-6 | . | CASSLGLAGGPSYEQYF | TGTGCCAGCAGCTTAGGACTAGCGGGAGGGCCTTCCTACGAGCAGTACTTC
. | TRBJ2-7 | TRBV27 | . | CASSLSGIKQYF | TGTGCCAGCAGTTTATCCGGTATCAAGCAGTACTTC
. | TRBJ2-1 | TRBV7-9 | . | CASSQLAVFSVEFF | TGTGCCAGCAGCCAATTAGCGGTCTTCTCGGTGGAGTTCTTC
. | TRBJ2-2 | TRBV19 | once | CASSIGLGRTGSGELFF | TGTGCCAGTAGTATAGGGCTAGGCCGAACTGGTAGCGGGGAGCTGTTTTTT
. | TRBJ1-4 | TRBV5-1 | . | CASNSGRSNEKLFF | TGCGCCAGCAACTCGGGACGGAGTAATGAAAAACTGTTTTTT
. | TRBJ2-1 | TRBV15 | . | CATSRDQRGVDEQFF | TGTGCCACCAGCAGAGATCAACGAGGGGTGGATGAGCAGTTCTTC
TRBD1 | TRBJ2-5 | TRBV5-1 | . | CASSFGTGETQYF | TGCGCCAGCAGCTTCGGGACAGGAGAGACCCAGTACTTC
. | TRBJ2-7 | TRBV4-1 | few | CASSQDWAGVREQYF | TGCGCCAGCAGCCAAGATTGGGCAGGGGTCCGCGAGCAGTACTTC
. | TRBJ2-1 | TRBV27 | once | CASSGIGTGNEQFF | TGTGCCAGCAGTGGCATCGGAACGGGCAATGAGCAGTTCTTC
. | TRBJ1-2 | TRBV19 | . | CASAAGVRYGYTF | TGTGCCAGTGCCGCCGGGGTCAGGTATGGCTACACCTTC
TRBD1 | TRBJ2-7 | TRBV7-9 | . | CASSDNRGAYEQYF | TGTGCCAGCAGCGACAACAGGGGGGCGTACGAGCAGTACTTC
TRBD1 | TRBJ1-1 | TRBV5-4 | once | CASSLGGTGGTEAFF | TGTGCCAGCAGCTTGGGAGGGACAGGGGGCACTGAAGCTTTCTTT
. | TRBJ1-1 | TRBV5-5 | . | CASSLATEAFF | TGTGCCAGCAGCTTGGCCACTGAAGCTTTCTTT